The rows below give T cell receptor beta chains drawn from one sample of a study of PD-1 blockade in classical Hodgkin lymphoma. Sequencing was performed with immunoSEQ multiplex PCR; in TCRdb, only in-frame clones are kept and a portion is missing. Of about 27,000 clones listed, more than 80% are singletons. This specimen was CD4+ T cells from blood, taken before the fourth cycle of nivolumab. Receptors originate from a human donor with classical Hodgkin lymphoma. CDR3s leave out the opening cysteine and the closing phenylalanine or tryptophan. The order of the fields is V gene, D gene, J gene, CDR3 protein. A D gene is named only where the DNA matches it firmly.

v_call: TRBV27
d_call: NA
j_call: TRBJ1-6
cdr3_aa: ASSPTGGLKGSPLH

v_call: TRBV21-1
d_call: NA
j_call: TRBJ1-5
cdr3_aa: ASSHLGQGSYSNQPQH

v_call: TRBV7-9
d_call: NA
j_call: TRBJ1-1
cdr3_aa: ASSPIAGTEAF

v_call: TRBV4-3
d_call: TRBD2
j_call: TRBJ2-1
cdr3_aa: ASSLRLAPSYNEQF

v_call: TRBV7-9
d_call: TRBD1
j_call: TRBJ1-2
cdr3_aa: ASSQDRYPFRGYT

v_call: TRBV30
d_call: TRBD2
j_call: TRBJ2-2
cdr3_aa: AWTTSGRIVTGELF

v_call: TRBV10-1
d_call: TRBD2
j_call: TRBJ2-7
cdr3_aa: ASRRVAGGCWQY

v_call: TRBV6-5
d_call: NA
j_call: TRBJ1-3
cdr3_aa: ASSYSLISGNTIY

v_call: TRBV5-8
d_call: NA
j_call: TRBJ2-5
cdr3_aa: ASSFKGGLETQY

v_call: TRBV4-3
d_call: NA
j_call: TRBJ2-3
cdr3_aa: ASSKQDSETDTQY

v_call: TRBV19
d_call: NA
j_call: TRBJ2-3
cdr3_aa: ASSIGGPNTDTQY

v_call: TRBV2
d_call: NA
j_call: TRBJ1-2
cdr3_aa: ASSVAGSYGYT

v_call: TRBV7-9
d_call: TRBD1
j_call: TRBJ1-2
cdr3_aa: ASSLGDRGWYGYT

v_call: TRBV10-1
d_call: TRBD1
j_call: TRBJ1-4
cdr3_aa: ASSLDRASEKLF

v_call: TRBV11-2
d_call: NA
j_call: TRBJ1-1
cdr3_aa: ASSRLGGTEAF

v_call: TRBV7-2
d_call: NA
j_call: TRBJ1-5
cdr3_aa: ASSPSGGGGQPQH

v_call: TRBV7-9
d_call: NA
j_call: TRBJ2-1
cdr3_aa: ASSQDGGLRQF

v_call: TRBV28
d_call: TRBD1
j_call: TRBJ1-5
cdr3_aa: ASSGTGYQPQH

v_call: TRBV11-3
d_call: NA
j_call: TRBJ2-1
cdr3_aa: ASSVGPPGEQF

v_call: TRBV7-9
d_call: NA
j_call: TRBJ1-1
cdr3_aa: ASSLALDTEAF

v_call: TRBV6-6
d_call: NA
j_call: TRBJ1-1
cdr3_aa: ASSTRANTEAF

v_call: TRBV5-4
d_call: TRBD1
j_call: TRBJ2-1
cdr3_aa: ASSFRDRVFNEQF

v_call: TRBV27
d_call: TRBD1
j_call: TRBJ1-1
cdr3_aa: ASRDRGRTEAF

v_call: TRBV6-1
d_call: TRBD1
j_call: TRBJ1-5
cdr3_aa: ASSEVGRGRGLIVGNQPQH

v_call: TRBV28
d_call: TRBD1
j_call: TRBJ1-2
cdr3_aa: ASRTGGDRAYGYT

v_call: TRBV7-2
d_call: TRBD2
j_call: TRBJ2-5
cdr3_aa: ASSPIAGGLYQETQY

v_call: TRBV29-1
d_call: NA
j_call: TRBJ1-4
cdr3_aa: SASDGTNEKLF

v_call: TRBV13
d_call: TRBD1
j_call: TRBJ1-2
cdr3_aa: ASSRQGIYGYT

v_call: TRBV6-1
d_call: TRBD1
j_call: TRBJ2-7
cdr3_aa: ASSFYRGQWIEQY

v_call: TRBV5-4
d_call: TRBD1
j_call: TRBJ1-3
cdr3_aa: ASSFLATGTGNTIY

v_call: TRBV30
d_call: NA
j_call: TRBJ2-3
cdr3_aa: AWSVGGSTDTQY

v_call: TRBV11-2
d_call: TRBD1
j_call: TRBJ2-7
cdr3_aa: ASSSTNRDRGKGYEQY

v_call: TRBV5-6
d_call: TRBD2
j_call: TRBJ2-7
cdr3_aa: ASSSLAGAAYEQY

v_call: TRBV5-1
d_call: NA
j_call: TRBJ2-3
cdr3_aa: ASSLAGDRRDTQY

v_call: TRBV5-4
d_call: NA
j_call: TRBJ2-3
cdr3_aa: ASSPPGRNGADTQY

v_call: TRBV18
d_call: NA
j_call: TRBJ2-2
cdr3_aa: ASSPLAETGELF

v_call: TRBV6-5
d_call: TRBD2
j_call: TRBJ2-1
cdr3_aa: ASSLSSGLHNEQF

v_call: TRBV7-2
d_call: NA
j_call: TRBJ2-5
cdr3_aa: ASSLQPPPGETQY

v_call: TRBV6-5
d_call: NA
j_call: TRBJ2-7
cdr3_aa: ASTQSLRGVTY

v_call: TRBV5-1
d_call: TRBD1
j_call: TRBJ2-5
cdr3_aa: ASSFATGLETQY

v_call: TRBV30
d_call: TRBD1
j_call: TRBJ2-7
cdr3_aa: AWGQGWREQY

v_call: TRBV12-5
d_call: NA
j_call: TRBJ2-3
cdr3_aa: ASGFSLGGFNTDTQY

v_call: TRBV28
d_call: NA
j_call: TRBJ1-2
cdr3_aa: ASSLYQGGDGYT

v_call: TRBV7-9
d_call: NA
j_call: TRBJ1-2
cdr3_aa: ASSFLRRDGGVSFYGYT

v_call: TRBV27
d_call: NA
j_call: TRBJ2-5
cdr3_aa: ASSLYPRIWETQY

v_call: TRBV27
d_call: TRBD1
j_call: TRBJ2-2
cdr3_aa: ASSWQRGLTGELF

v_call: TRBV19
d_call: NA
j_call: TRBJ1-3
cdr3_aa: ASSRGGGSGNTIY

v_call: TRBV28
d_call: NA
j_call: TRBJ2-1
cdr3_aa: ASTNPQGARDNEQF

v_call: TRBV5-8
d_call: TRBD2
j_call: TRBJ2-1
cdr3_aa: ASSQEVLAGAYNEQF

v_call: TRBV18
d_call: NA
j_call: TRBJ1-5
cdr3_aa: ASSPGTGNQPQH

v_call: TRBV5-1
d_call: TRBD1
j_call: TRBJ2-1
cdr3_aa: ASSSPGTGFNEQF